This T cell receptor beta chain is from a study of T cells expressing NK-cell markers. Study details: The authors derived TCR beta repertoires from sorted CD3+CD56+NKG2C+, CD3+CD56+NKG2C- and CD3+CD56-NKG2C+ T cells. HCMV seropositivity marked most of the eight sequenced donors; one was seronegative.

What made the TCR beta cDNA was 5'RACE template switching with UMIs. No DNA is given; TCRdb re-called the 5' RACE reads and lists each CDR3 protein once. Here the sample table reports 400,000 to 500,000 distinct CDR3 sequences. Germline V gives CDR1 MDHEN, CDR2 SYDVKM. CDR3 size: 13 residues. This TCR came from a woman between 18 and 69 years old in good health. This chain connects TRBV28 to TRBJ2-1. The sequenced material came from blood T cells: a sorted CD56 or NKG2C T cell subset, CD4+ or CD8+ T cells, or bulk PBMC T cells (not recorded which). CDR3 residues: CASRRPSYNEQFF.